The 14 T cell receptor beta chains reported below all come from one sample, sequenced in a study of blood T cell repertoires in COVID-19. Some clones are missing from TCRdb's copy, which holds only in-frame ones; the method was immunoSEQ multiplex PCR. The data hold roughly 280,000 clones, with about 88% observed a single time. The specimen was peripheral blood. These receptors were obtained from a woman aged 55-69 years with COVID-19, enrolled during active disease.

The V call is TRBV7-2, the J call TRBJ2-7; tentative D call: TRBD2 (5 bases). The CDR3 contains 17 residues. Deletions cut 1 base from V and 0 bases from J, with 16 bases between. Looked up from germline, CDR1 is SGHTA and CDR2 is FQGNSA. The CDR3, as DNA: TGTGCCAGCAGCTTAGTTGGAGCTAGCAGCAGCTCCTACGAGCAGTACTTC. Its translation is CASSLVGASSSSYEQYF.

CDR3 loop: CAISARGGDGGYTF. The CDR3 coding sequence is TGTGCCATCAGTGCTAGGGGAGGCGATGGTGGCTACACCTTC. The chain combines TRBV10-3 with TRBJ1-2; maybe TRBD1 (5 bases). Germline CDR1 is ENHRY and CDR2 is SYGVKD. Trimming removed 4 bases from V and 7 bases from J, with 16 bases in between. The CDR3 consists of 14 residues.

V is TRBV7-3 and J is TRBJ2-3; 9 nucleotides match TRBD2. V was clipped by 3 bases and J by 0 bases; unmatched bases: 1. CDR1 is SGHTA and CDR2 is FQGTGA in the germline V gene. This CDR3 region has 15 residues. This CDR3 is CASSFAGGSTDTQYF. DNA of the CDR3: TGTGCCAGCAGCTTCGCGGGAGGGAGCACAGATACGCAGTATTTT.

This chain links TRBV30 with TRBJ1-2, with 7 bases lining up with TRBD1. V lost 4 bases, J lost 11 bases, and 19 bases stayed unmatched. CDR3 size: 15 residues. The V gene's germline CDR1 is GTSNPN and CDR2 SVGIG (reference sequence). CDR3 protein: CAWIPELGQPTGYTF. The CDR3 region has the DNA TGTGCCTGGATTCCAGAGTTGGGACAGCCTACAGGTTACACCTTC.

This CDR3 is CASTIAADRGQGEAFF. In DNA form, the CDR3 reads TGTGCCAGCACCATTGCTGCCGACAGGGGGCAAGGTGAAGCTTTCTTT. This chain uses TRBV21-1 with TRBJ1-1; TRBD1, the table's D call, lacks a check against the DNA. TRBV21-1 is a pseudogene locus. The CDR3 is made up of 16 amino acids.

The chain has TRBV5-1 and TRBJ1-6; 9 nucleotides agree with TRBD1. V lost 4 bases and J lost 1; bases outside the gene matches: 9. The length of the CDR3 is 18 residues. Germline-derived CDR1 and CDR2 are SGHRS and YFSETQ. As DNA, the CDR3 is TGCGCCAGCAGCGACGGGACAGGGCAATTTTCCTATAATTCACCCCTCCACTTT. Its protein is CASSDGTGQFSYNSPLHF.

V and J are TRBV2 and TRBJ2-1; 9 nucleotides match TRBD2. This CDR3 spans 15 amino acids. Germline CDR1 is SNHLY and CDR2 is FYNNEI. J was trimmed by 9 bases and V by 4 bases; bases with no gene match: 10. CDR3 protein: CASSVSLAGTGEQFF. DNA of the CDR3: TGTGCCAGCAGTGTAAGTCTAGCGGGAACGGGTGAGCAGTTCTTC.

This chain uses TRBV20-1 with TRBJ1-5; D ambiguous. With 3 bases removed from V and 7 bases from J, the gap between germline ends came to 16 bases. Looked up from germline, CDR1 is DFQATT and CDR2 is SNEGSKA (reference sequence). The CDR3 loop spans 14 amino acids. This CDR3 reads CSASGGVVGQPQHF. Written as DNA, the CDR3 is TGCAGTGCTAGTGGCGGGGTGGTGGGGCAGCCCCAGCATTTT.

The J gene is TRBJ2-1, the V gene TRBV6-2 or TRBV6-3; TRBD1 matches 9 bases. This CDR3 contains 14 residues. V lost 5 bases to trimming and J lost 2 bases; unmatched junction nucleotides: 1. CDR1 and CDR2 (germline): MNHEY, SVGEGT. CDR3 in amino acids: CASSRTGAYNEQFF. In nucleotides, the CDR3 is TGTGCCAGCAGTAGGACAGGGGCCTACAATGAGCAGTTCTTC.

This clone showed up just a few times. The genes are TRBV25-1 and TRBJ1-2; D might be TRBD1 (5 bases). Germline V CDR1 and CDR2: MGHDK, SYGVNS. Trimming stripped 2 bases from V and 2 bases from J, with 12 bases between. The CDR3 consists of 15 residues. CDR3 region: CASSETGPRNYGYTF. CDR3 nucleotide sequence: TGTGCCAGCAGTGAAACAGGACCGCGCAACTATGGCTACACCTTC.

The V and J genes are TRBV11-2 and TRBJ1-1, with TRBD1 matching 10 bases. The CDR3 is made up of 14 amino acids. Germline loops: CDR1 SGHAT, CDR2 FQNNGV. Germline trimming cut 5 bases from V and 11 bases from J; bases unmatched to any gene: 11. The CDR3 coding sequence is TGTGCCAGCAGCCGGATGGGACAGGGGATTCGGGCTTTCTTT. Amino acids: CASSRMGQGIRAFF.

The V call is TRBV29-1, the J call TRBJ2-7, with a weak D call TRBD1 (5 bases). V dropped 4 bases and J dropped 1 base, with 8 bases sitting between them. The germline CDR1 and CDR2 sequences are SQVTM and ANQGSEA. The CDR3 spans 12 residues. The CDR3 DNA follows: TGCAGCGTTGGGCAGGGATCCTACGAGCAGTACTTC. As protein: CSVGQGSYEQYF.

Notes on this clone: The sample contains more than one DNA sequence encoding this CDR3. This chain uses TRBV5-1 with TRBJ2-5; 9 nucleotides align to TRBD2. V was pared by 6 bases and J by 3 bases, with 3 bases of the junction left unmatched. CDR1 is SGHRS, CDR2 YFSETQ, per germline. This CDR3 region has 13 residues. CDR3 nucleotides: TGCGCCAGCACCGTAGCGGGAGAAGAGACCCAGTACTTC. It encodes CASTVAGEETQYF.

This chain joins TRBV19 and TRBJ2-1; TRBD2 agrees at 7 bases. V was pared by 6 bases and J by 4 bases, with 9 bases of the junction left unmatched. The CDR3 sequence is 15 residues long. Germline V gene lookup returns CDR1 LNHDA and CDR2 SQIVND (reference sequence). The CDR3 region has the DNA TGTGCCAGTAGGGACCTAGCGGAGGGATACAATGAGCAGTTCTTC. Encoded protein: CASRDLAEGYNEQFF.